This record covers a single T cell receptor (beta chain). Its antigen is not identified. This sample stems from a study of cytomegalovirus exposure and HLA in healthy donors. Study-wide points: In an earlier analysis, about 87% or about 30%: the productive usage of most TCR beta V segments.

Primers: 60 Vbeta forward and 13 Jbeta reverse. Measured with immunoSEQ multiplex PCR; TCRdb has only the in-frame clones, and not every one. The table includes about 130,000 clones, 76% detected once. With 0 bases removed from V and 0 bases from J, the gap between germline ends came to 8 bases. Per germline, CDR1 GTSNPN and CDR2 SVGIG (reference sequence). This CDR3 comprises 15 residues. The sample consisted of PBMCs. The TCR sequence derives from a man in his forties or fifties in good health and CMV-seronegative. The chain combines TRBV30 with TRBJ1-4; D call uncertain. CDR3 region: CAWSVRAATNEKLFF. The CDR3 DNA sequence: TGTGCCTGGAGTGTACGAGCGGCAACTAATGAAAAACTGTTTTTT. Using reference TRBV30 and TRBJ1-4 for the parts outside the CDR3, the full variable domain is SQTIHQWPATLVQPVGSPLSLECTVEGTSNPNLYWYRQAAGRGLQLLFYSVGIGQISSEVPQNLSASRPQDRQFILSSKKLLLSDSGFYLCAWSVRAATNEKLFFGSGTQLSVL.